These 23 T cell receptor beta chains were all obtained from the same sample, sequenced in a study of blood T cell repertoires in COVID-19. The repertoire was sequenced with immunoSEQ multiplex PCR; TCRdb's copy has only in-frame clones and lacks some. Of about 110,000 clones listed, approximately 80% were seen once; the top ten hold more than 15%. Sequencing used peripheral blood. Source of these receptors: a woman aged 55-69 years with acute or convalescent COVID-19.

In its sample, this clone was seen a few times. The V and J genes are TRBV4-3 and TRBJ2-1; tentatively, D is TRBD2 (5 bases). V was clipped by 3 bases and J by 14 bases, with 5 bases between them. CDR3 length: 9 residues. The germline V gene has CDR1 LGHNA and CDR2 YSLEER. The DNA for the CDR3 is TGCGCCAGCAGCCAGGAGGAGTTCTTC. This encodes CASSQEEFF.

In nucleotides, the CDR3 is TGTGCCAGATTGGGACAGAACTATGGCTACACCTTC. As protein: CARLGQNYGYTF. The chain has TRBV2 and TRBJ1-2, with 7 positions matching TRBD1. CDR3 length: 12 amino acids. The V and J ends lost 9 bases and 2 bases, in that order; junction bases with no gene match: 3. Germline assignment: CDR1 SNHLY and CDR2 FYNNEI.

This clone was seen a single time. The chain joins TRBV27 to TRBJ1-5; 7 nucleotides line up with TRBD1. This CDR3 comprises 15 residues. From germline, CDR1 is MNHEY and CDR2 SMNVEV (reference sequence). V lost 6 bases to trimming and J lost 0 bases; unmatched junction nucleotides: 5. CDR3 sequence: CASSLTGHSNQPQHF. DNA for the CDR3: TGTGCCAGCAGCCTGACAGGGCATAGCAATCAGCCCCAGCATTTT.

The chain carries TRBV2 and TRBJ1-3; tentatively, D is TRBD1 (6 bases). The V gene lost 7 bases and the J gene lost 4 bases, with 14 bases spanning the gap. Per germline, CDR1 SNHLY and CDR2 FYNNEI. The CDR3 loop spans 14 amino acids. The CDR3 DNA reads TGTGCCAGCACCCAAAGGGGGTACGGAAACACCATATATTTT. It yields the protein CASTQRGYGNTIYF.

The chain links TRBV6-2 or TRBV6-3 to TRBJ1-4; possible D gene TRBD1, 5 bases. V dropped 2 bases and J dropped 6 bases, with 10 bases sitting between them. Looked up from germline, CDR1 is MNHEY and CDR2 is SVGEGT. The CDR3 is 14 amino acids. The CDR3 is CASSYGGGDEKLFF. CDR3 coding DNA: TGTGCCAGCAGTTACGGGGGAGGGGATGAAAAACTGTTTTTT.

This chain connects TRBV15 to TRBJ1-5, with a weak D call TRBD1 (5 bases). This CDR3 has 14 amino acids. Germline V lookup: CDR1 LNHNV, CDR2 YYDKDF (reference sequence). V gave up 3 bases and J gave up 7 bases, with 13 bases separating them. The CDR3 is CATSSRVTGQPQHF. CDR3 DNA: TGTGCCACCAGCAGCAGGGTGACCGGGCAGCCCCAGCATTTT.

In this sample, this clone turned up once. The chain couples TRBV2 to TRBJ2-6; D is possibly TRBD1 (5 bases). The CDR3 runs 15 residues. The germline V gene has CDR1 SNHLY and CDR2 FYNNEI. V was trimmed by 3 bases and J by 0 bases, leaving 6 bases between them. CDR3 DNA: TGTGCCAGCAGTGAGCAGGGCTCTGGGGCCAACGTCCTGACTTTC. Residues: CASSEQGSGANVLTF.

This chain uses TRBV5-6 with TRBJ1-1, with D perhaps TRBD1 (6 bases). The CDR3 extends over 18 amino acids. V dropped 4 bases and J dropped 3 bases, with 25 bases sitting between them. Germline lookup yields CDR1 SGHDT and CDR2 YYEEEE. As DNA, the CDR3 is TGTGCCAGCAGCGGAACGGAAACAGGGATCACCTTCGACACTGAAGCTTTCTTT. It encodes CASSGTETGITFDTEAFF.

The V gene is TRBV3-1 (or the pseudogene TRBV3-2), the J gene TRBJ1-4; TRBD1 might be the D (6 bases). CDR1 LGHDT and CDR2 YNNKEL come from the germline V gene (reference sequence). CDR3 length: 14 residues. Trimming removed 1 base from V and 8 bases from J, with 11 bases in between. CDR3: CASSQVQGREKLFF. CDR3 nucleotides: TGTGCCAGCAGCCAAGTACAGGGTAGAGAAAAACTGTTTTTT.

The J gene is TRBJ2-2, the V gene TRBV11-2, with 7 positions matching TRBD1. After removal of 6 bases from V and 2 bases from J, the junction contained 3 bases not matched to a gene. This CDR3 spans 14 amino acids. Germline loops: CDR1 SGHAT, CDR2 FQNNGV. The CDR3 DNA follows: TGTGCCAGCAGTGGACAGGCCAACACCGGGGAGCTGTTTTTT. Protein product: CASSGQANTGELFF.

CDR3 region: CSVVPGQGVEAFF. The DNA of the CDR3 is TGCAGCGTTGTGCCGGGACAGGGCGTGGAGGCTTTCTTT. The chain uses TRBV29-1 and TRBJ1-1; 9 nucleotides align to TRBD1. This CDR3 spans 13 amino acids. Germline V gene data show CDR1 as SQVTM and CDR2 as ANQGSEA. J was trimmed by 11 bases and V by 4 bases; bases with no gene match: 11.

This chain uses TRBV6-5 with TRBJ2-2; D is possibly TRBD1 (7 bases). The ends were cut back, 8 bases at V and 2 bases at J, with 15 bases in the middle. Per germline, CDR1 MNHEY and CDR2 SVGAGI. This CDR3 comprises 15 residues. In nucleotides, the CDR3 is TGTGCCAGCCGACCAGGGGGGCCTAACACCGGGGAGCTGTTTTTT. This sequence encodes CASRPGGPNTGELFF.

The chain couples TRBV9 to TRBJ1-2, with D tentatively TRBD1 (6 bases). V was cut by 0 bases and J by 1 base, with 13 bases left in between. The CDR3 spans 16 residues. Germline V gives CDR1 SGDLS, CDR2 YYNGEE. The CDR3: CASSVDGGAFNYGYTF. As DNA, the CDR3 is TGTGCCAGCAGCGTAGACGGGGGGGCCTTTAACTATGGCTACACCTTC.

V gene TRBV19 combines with J gene TRBJ1-6; unclear D gene. The germline V gene encodes CDR1 LNHDA and CDR2 SQIVND (reference sequence). V was clipped by 1 base and J by 8 bases, with 9 bases between them. The CDR3 totals 14 residues. This chain's CDR3 is CASSIGRYDSPLHF. DNA for the CDR3: TGTGCCAGTAGTATAGGCAGGTACGATTCACCCCTCCACTTT.

V is TRBV5-1 and J is TRBJ2-7, with 11 bases matching TRBD1. V shed 0 bases, J shed 3 bases, and the junction held 5 bases outside the gene matches. This CDR3 is built from 16 residues. Germline V gene data show CDR1 as SGHRS and CDR2 as YFSETQ. CDR3 coding DNA: TGCGCCAGCAGCTTGGCCCCGGGACAGGGGGGCTACGAGCAGTACTTC. Amino acids: CASSLAPGQGGYEQYF.

The rearrangement links TRBV5-6 to TRBJ1-2, with TRBD1 as a possible D gene (6 bases). The ends were cut back, 0 bases at V and 7 bases at J, with 13 bases in the middle. The CDR3 is made up of 14 amino acids. Germline CDR1 reads SGHDT; CDR2 reads YYEEEE. CDR3 amino acids: CASSLGRGALGYTF. CDR3 in DNA: TGTGCCAGCAGCTTGGGCCGGGGGGCTCTTGGCTACACCTTC.

V usage is TRBV14 and J usage is TRBJ2-7; tentatively, D is TRBD1 (6 bases). The CDR3 runs 14 residues. From germline, CDR1 is SGHDN and CDR2 FVKESK. Deletions cut 3 bases from V and 3 bases from J, with 12 bases between. CDR3 DNA sequence: TGTGCCAGCAGCCAGTATCAAGGGGGCTACGAGCAGTACTTC. Amino acids: CASSQYQGGYEQYF. The entire variable domain, with the rest obtained from reference TRBV14 and TRBJ2-7, is as follows: EAGVTQFPSHSVIEKGQTVTLRCDPISGHDNLYWYRRVMGKEIKFLLHFVKESKQDESGMPNNRFLAERTGGTYSTLKVQPAELEDSGVYFCASSQYQGGYEQYFGPGTRLTVT.

V usage is TRBV5-4 and J usage is TRBJ2-2, with TRBD1 identical over 8 bases. V was pared by 4 bases and J by 3 bases, with 8 bases of the junction left unmatched. This CDR3 has 16 residues. Per the germline V gene, CDR1 is SGHNT and CDR2 is YYREEE (reference sequence). CDR3 nucleotides: TGTGCCAGCAGCGGGACGCCAGGGGGCGACACCGGGGAGCTGTTTTTT. It yields the protein CASSGTPGGDTGELFF. The full variable domain, rest sourced from reference TRBV5-4 and TRBJ2-2, is ETGVTQSPTHLIKTRGQQVTLRCSSQSGHNTVSWYQQALGQGPQFIFQYYREEENGRGNFPPRFSGLQFPNYSSELNVNALELDDSALYLCASSGTPGGDTGELFFGEGSRLTVL.

The chain links TRBV4-2 to TRBJ1-3; D remains unclear. V lost 8 bases, J lost 0 bases, and 11 bases lay in between. The CDR3 runs to 14 residues. Germline CDR1 is LGHNA and CDR2 is YNFKEQ. The CDR3 sequence: CASATLSSGNTIYF. As DNA, the CDR3 is TGTGCCAGCGCTACTCTGAGCTCTGGAAACACCATATATTTT.

The chain carries TRBV6-5 and TRBJ1-2; 8 bases match TRBD1. The junction had 9 bases not matched to a gene; V was cut back by 4 bases and J by 8 bases. The CDR3 runs 14 residues. The germline CDR1 and CDR2 sequences are MNHEY and SVGAGI. CDR3 nucleotides: TGTGCCAGCAGTTTTTTCCAGGGGGCGGAGGGCTACACCTTC. Residues: CASSFFQGAEGYTF.

The chain uses TRBV19 and TRBJ1-4, with no clear D. The germline CDR1 and CDR2 sequences are LNHDA and SQIVND (reference sequence). CDR3 length: 14 residues. Trimming took off 7 bases at V and 4 bases at J, with 13 bases between the two ends. CDR3 sequence: CASNEGRNNEKLFF. The CDR3 bases are TGTGCCAGTAACGAAGGGAGAAATAATGAAAAACTGTTTTTT.

This clone was picked up one time. The chain has TRBV4-2 and TRBJ2-1, with D tentatively TRBD2 (6 bases). There are 16 residues in the CDR3. The germline gives CDR1 LGHNA, CDR2 YNFKEQ. The germline V and J ends were trimmed by 2 bases and 3 bases, with 14 bases remaining between them. The CDR3 DNA reads TGTGCCAGCAGCCAACATGGGGGGACCAACTACAATGAGCAGTTCTTC. It codes for CASSQHGGTNYNEQFF.

This chain uses TRBV12-3 or TRBV12-4 with TRBJ1-2, with TRBD1 as a possible D gene (6 bases). This CDR3 contains 12 residues. V lost 3 bases to trimming and J lost 8 bases, with 10 bases between them. The CDR3 spells CASSFRQGGYTF. CDR3 nucleotides: TGTGCCAGCAGTTTCCGGCAGGGGGGCTACACCTTC.